This entry lists 9 T cell receptor beta chains sequenced from one sample in a study of blood T cell repertoires in COVID-19. Sequencing was performed with immunoSEQ multiplex PCR; in TCRdb, only in-frame clones are kept and a portion is missing. The sample has roughly 100,000 clones; 60% to 80% are singletons. Sequenced sample: peripheral blood. The receptors stem from a man in his fifties or sixties with active or convalescent COVID-19.

V gene TRBV30 combines with J gene TRBJ1-5; tentative D call: TRBD1 (6 bases). CDR1 is GTSNPN, CDR2 SVGIG, per germline (reference sequence). The CDR3 covers 14 residues. V lost 2 bases and J lost 0, with 8 bases in between. DNA of the CDR3: TGTGCCTGGAGTTGGACAGATAGCAATCAGCCCCAGCATTTT. It translates to CAWSWTDSNQPQHF. The full variable domain, in which reference TRBV30 and TRBJ1-5 provide the parts outside the CDR3, is SQTIHQWPATLVQPVGSPLSLECTVEGTSNPNLYWYRQAAGRGLQLLFYSVGIGQISSEVPQNLSASRPQDRQFILSSKKLLLSDSGFYLCAWSWTDSNQPQHFGDGTRLSIL.

The chain links TRBV10-3 to TRBJ2-1, with 7 positions matching TRBD1. Germline-derived CDR1 and CDR2 are ENHRY and SYGVKD. The CDR3 has 14 amino acids. Trimming removed 10 bases from V and 10 bases from J; junction bases left unmatched: 16. For the CDR3, the DNA is TGTGCCACTAAGAAGGTGAGGGGGCGTAAAGAGCAGTTCTTC. This encodes CATKKVRGRKEQFF.

The genes are TRBV2 and TRBJ1-6; D is unclear. This CDR3 is built from 13 residues. Germline CDR1 is SNHLY and CDR2 is FYNNEI. The V end lost 3 bases, the J end lost 10 bases, and 10 bases lay between the germline ends. As DNA, the CDR3 is TGTGCCAGCAGTGACTTGGGAGGATCACCCCTCCACTTT. Translated, it gives CASSDLGGSPLHF.

About this clone itself: This specimen includes other DNA sequences encoding the same CDR3. The rearrangement links TRBV10-3 to TRBJ1-5, with TRBD1 as a possible D gene (6 bases). The CDR3 is made up of 13 amino acids. The germline V gene encodes CDR1 ENHRY and CDR2 SYGVKD. V lost 4 bases to trimming and J lost 7 bases, with 11 bases between them. The CDR3 nucleotides are TGTGCCATCAGTGTAACTCAGGGGCAGCCCCAGCATTTT. This gives the protein CAISVTQGQPQHF.

The J gene is TRBJ2-3, the V gene TRBV30; D might be TRBD1 (5 bases). V lost 3 bases and J 2 bases, leaving 12 bases between the germline ends. The germline V gene encodes CDR1 GTSNPN and CDR2 SVGIG (reference sequence). This CDR3 has 14 residues. The CDR3 DNA reads as TGTGCCTGGAGGGGCAGGGATGTCACAGATACGCAGTATTTT. Translated: CAWRGRDVTDTQYF.

The CDR3 nucleotides read TGTGCCAGCAGTCTCACAGGGGCGGTGTACACTGAAGCTTTCTTT. Translation: CASSLTGAVYTEAFF. This chain links TRBV7-9 with TRBJ1-1; TRBD1 agrees at 7 bases. Trimming took 6 bases from V and 3 from J; bases not matched to a gene: 10. The CDR3 contains 15 residues. Germline V CDR1 and CDR2: SEHNR, FQNEAQ (reference sequence).

This sequence joins TRBV30 and TRBJ1-5, with TRBD1 matching over 7 bases. After removal of 1 base from V and 6 bases from J, the junction contained 6 bases not matched to a gene. CDR1 is GTSNPN and CDR2 is SVGIG in the germline V gene (reference sequence). The CDR3 is 14 residues long. The CDR3 DNA sequence: TGTGCCTGGAGTGGACAGGGTACAAGTCAGCCCCAGCATTTT. This encodes CAWSGQGTSQPQHF.

This clone occurred once. This CDR3 reads CASSETRQGFHYTF. The CDR3 region has the DNA TGTGCCAGCAGTGAAACAAGACAGGGATTCCACTACACCTTC. The chain carries TRBV27 and TRBJ1-2, with TRBD1 matching over 7 bases. Losses at the gene ends were 5 bases for V and 10 bases for J; bases not matched to a gene: 13. The CDR3 loop spans 14 amino acids. Germline-derived CDR1 and CDR2 are MNHEY and SMNVEV (reference sequence).

This clone has just a few counts. The gene calls are TRBV28 and TRBJ2-1, with 7 bases matching TRBD2. The CDR3 runs 14 residues. The trim removed 2 bases at V and 9 bases at J, leaving 7 bases unmatched. CDR1 is MDHEN and CDR2 is SYDVKM in the germline V gene. CDR3 protein: CASSLSGDPPEQFF. The CDR3 DNA reads TGTGCCAGCAGTTTAAGCGGGGACCCCCCTGAGCAGTTCTTC.